The 24 T cell receptor beta chains in this list originate from one sample, sequenced in a study of T cells in localized non-small cell lung cancer. Using immunoSEQ multiplex PCR, the repertoire was profiled, and TCRdb retains in-frame clones only, with some absent. The data contain about 35,000 clones, around 79% of them singletons. The sample in question was peripheral blood, obtained before any cancer treatment. These receptors were collected from a male donor aged 60 or older with stage III squamous cell lung carcinoma.

The gene calls are TRBV2 and TRBJ2-5, with TRBD1 matching 9 bases. V shed 6 bases and J 2 bases; nucleotides not matched to a gene: 7. CDR1 and CDR2 from the germline V gene are SNHLY and FYNNEI. The CDR3 runs 15 residues. CDR3 region: CASSPSTGGQETQYF. The CDR3 DNA sequence: TGTGCCAGCAGCCCCTCGACAGGGGGGCAAGAGACCCAGTACTTC.

In its sample, this clone was seen a few times. V usage is TRBV18 and J usage is TRBJ1-2, with D possibly being TRBD1 (5 bases). The CDR3 runs to 14 residues. Germline lookup yields CDR1 KGHSH and CDR2 LQKENI. The V end was cut by 3 bases, the J end by 2 bases, with 10 bases between. CDR3 sequence reads: CASSPGPGNYGYTF. The DNA for the CDR3 is TGTGCCAGCTCACCGGGGCCCGGCAACTATGGCTACACCTTC.

The V gene is TRBV19, the J gene TRBJ1-5; D is unclear. This CDR3 region has 13 residues. V gave up 5 bases and J gave up 5 bases, with 10 bases separating them. Germline-derived CDR1 and CDR2 are LNHDA and SQIVND (reference sequence). The CDR3 reads CASSRDPYQPQHF. The CDR3 DNA follows: TGTGCCAGTAGTCGCGACCCCTATCAGCCCCAGCATTTT.

The V call is TRBV5-1, the J call TRBJ2-5; the match to TRBD1 covers 8 bases. The germline V gene has CDR1 SGHRS and CDR2 YFSETQ. The CDR3 is 16 amino acids. The ends lost 2 bases at V and 0 bases at J; junction bases unmatched: 6. The CDR3 bases are TGCGCCAGCAGCTTTTTGGGGGGACAGGACCAAGAGACCCAGTACTTC. This codes for CASSFLGGQDQETQYF.

This sequence joins TRBV2 and TRBJ1-2; a possible D gene is TRBD1 (6 bases). V lost 6 bases and J lost 6, with 17 bases in between. This CDR3 region has 14 residues. The germline gives CDR1 SNHLY, CDR2 FYNNEI. CDR3 sequence (DNA): TGTGCCAGCAGAGACTTACAGGGACGCGATGGCTACACCTTC. Residues: CASRDLQGRDGYTF.

This rearrangement joins TRBV5-1 to TRBJ1-3; maybe TRBD1 (5 bases). Germline V gives CDR1 SGHRS, CDR2 YFSETQ. The CDR3 is made up of 15 amino acids. Trimming took off 3 bases at V and 0 bases at J, with 10 bases between the two ends. The CDR3 nucleotides read TGCGCCAGCAGCTGGGGCGACAGCTCTGGAAACACCATATATTTT. Its protein is CASSWGDSSGNTIYF.

This sequence joins TRBV29-1 and TRBJ1-1; D not certain. V shed 6 bases and J shed 4 bases, with 12 bases lying between them. CDR1 SQVTM and CDR2 ANQGSEA come from the germline V gene. The CDR3 has 12 residues. In DNA form, the CDR3 reads TGCAGCGTCCAATTCGGGAGCACTGAAGCTTTCTTT. Its translation is CSVQFGSTEAFF.

This CDR3 is CASSLTRSQETQYF. The CDR3 coding sequence is TGTGCCAGCAGCTTAACCCGCAGCCAAGAGACCCAGTACTTC. V usage is TRBV7-8 and J usage is TRBJ2-5; D is unresolved. Germline V gene data show CDR1 as SGHVS and CDR2 as FQNEAQ. The CDR3 contains 14 residues. Trimming pared 2 bases from V and 1 base from J, leaving 8 bases between.

The chain recombines TRBV11-1 with TRBJ2-2; TRBD1 agrees at 7 bases. This CDR3 contains 14 residues. Trimming at V came to 10 bases and at J to 2 bases, leaving 7 bases not matched to a gene. CDR1 and CDR2 from the germline V gene are SGHAT and FQDESV (reference sequence). In DNA, the CDR3 is TGTGCCACTACAGGGGACGCTAACACCGGGGAGCTGTTTTTT. It specifies CATTGDANTGELFF.

The chain has TRBV7-8 and TRBJ2-3, with 7 positions matching TRBD2. Per the germline V gene, CDR1 is SGHVS and CDR2 is FQNEAQ. Trimming took 2 bases from V and 4 from J; bases not matched to a gene: 3. The CDR3 spans 14 residues. In DNA form, the CDR3 reads TGTGCCAGCAGCTTACGGGGGGTCTCAGATACGCAGTATTTT. Its translation: CASSLRGVSDTQYF.

The sample holds one count of this clone. The V and J genes are TRBV7-2 and TRBJ2-3; TRBD2 agrees at 12 bases. With 1 base clipped from V and 6 bases from J, the junction kept 5 bases outside the gene matches. Per germline, CDR1 SGHTA and CDR2 FQGNSA. The CDR3 contains 16 residues. The CDR3 is CASSLVGLAGGDTQYF. DNA of the CDR3: TGTGCCAGCAGCTTAGTAGGGCTAGCGGGAGGGGATACGCAGTATTTT.

This chain joins TRBV4-1 and TRBJ2-2; D remains ambiguous. Trimming left V 0 bases short and J 4 bases short, with 6 bases between. The CDR3 consists of 14 residues. The V gene's germline CDR1 is MGHRA and CDR2 YSYEKL. In DNA form, the CDR3 reads TGCGCCAGCAGCCAAGATCAGTTCACCGGGGAGCTGTTTTTT. Translation: CASSQDQFTGELFF.

The V call is TRBV6-1, the J call TRBJ2-7, with unresolved D. The CDR3 consists of 13 residues. The germline CDR1 and CDR2 sequences are MNHNS and SASEGT. V lost 4 bases and J 2 bases, leaving 9 bases between the germline ends. In DNA form, the CDR3 reads TGTGCCAGCAGTGCCTTGGGCACCTACGAGCAGTACTTC. This gives the protein CASSALGTYEQYF.

V and J are TRBV27 and TRBJ2-6, with D perhaps given as TRBD1 or TRBD2 (5 bases each). CDR1 MNHEY and CDR2 SMNVEV come from the germline V gene (reference sequence). V was cut by 3 bases and J by 1 base, with 16 bases left in between. The CDR3 spans 18 residues. Here the CDR3 DNA reads TGTGCCAGCAGTTTGGGGACGGACCTTCTTTCTGGGGCCAACGTCCTGACTTTC. It is translated as CASSLGTDLLSGANVLTF.

The chain has TRBV11-2 and TRBJ2-7; 10 bases map to TRBD1. The CDR3 has 14 residues. Germline V gene lookup returns CDR1 SGHAT and CDR2 FQNNGV. The V gene end was trimmed by 3 bases and the J gene end by 5 bases; junction bases not matched to a gene: 4. The CDR3 DNA reads TGTGCCAGCAGCTTCACCGGGACAGGGGACGAGCAGTACTTC. Its protein is CASSFTGTGDEQYF. The variable domain in full, completed from reference TRBV11-2 and TRBJ2-7, reads EAGVAQSPRYKIIEKRQSVAFWCNPISGHATLYWYQQILGQGPKLLIQFQNNGVVDDSQLPKDRFSAERLKGVDSTLKIQPAKLEDSAVYLCASSFTGTGDEQYFGPGTRLTVT.

J is TRBJ2-1 and V is TRBV5-4, with 12 bases fitting TRBD2. This CDR3 is 15 amino acids long. Per germline, CDR1 SGHNT and CDR2 YYREEE (reference sequence). The junction had 3 bases not matched to a gene; V was cut back by 3 bases and J by 5 bases. CDR3 loop: CASSYPSGGDNEQFF. The CDR3 coding sequence is TGTGCCAGCAGCTATCCTAGCGGGGGGGACAATGAGCAGTTCTTC.

As for this clone: Other DNA sequences within the sample encode an identical CDR3. The rearrangement joins TRBV6-1 to TRBJ2-5, with TRBD2 matching over 7 bases. V shed 2 bases, J shed 5 bases, and the junction held 5 bases outside the gene matches. This CDR3 contains 14 residues. Germline V gives CDR1 MNHNS, CDR2 SASEGT. As DNA, the CDR3 is TGTGCCAGCAGTGAATCTGCCGGGGGGGAGACCCAGTACTTC. Translation gives CASSESAGGETQYF.

This chain connects TRBV5-4 to TRBJ2-1; possible D gene TRBD2, 6 bases. The germline V gene encodes CDR1 SGHNT and CDR2 YYREEE (reference sequence). With 4 bases removed from V and 0 bases from J, the gap between germline ends came to 11 bases. The CDR3 loop spans 15 amino acids. The CDR3 region has the DNA TGTGCCAGCAGCCGGTCCGGGAGCTCCTACAATGAGCAGTTCTTC. This sequence encodes CASSRSGSSYNEQFF.

The chain uses TRBV21-1 and TRBJ1-5; TRBD1 is the table's D call, not checked against the DNA. TRBV21-1 is a pseudogene. This CDR3 has 15 residues. CDR3 sequence (DNA): TGTGCCAGCAGCAGGGCTGGACAGGGCAATCAGCCCCAGCATTTT. Translating gives CASSRAGQGNQPQHF.

This chain joins TRBV5-1 and TRBJ1-4; TRBD1 is a possible D gene (6 bases). Trimming cost V 4 bases and J 6 bases, with 10 bases left between them. The germline CDR1 and CDR2 sequences are SGHRS and YFSETQ. The CDR3 consists of 13 residues. DNA of the CDR3: TGCGCCAGCAGCGAAGGGGGTTATGAAAAACTGTTTTTT. Translating gives CASSEGGYEKLFF.

The chain uses TRBV6-5 and TRBJ2-1; TRBD2 matches at 11 bases. The CDR3 has 15 amino acids. Germline CDR1 and CDR2: MNHEY and SVGAGI. With 2 bases clipped from V and 7 bases from J, the junction kept 4 bases outside the gene matches. CDR3 DNA sequence: TGTGCCAGCAGTTACCGGGGACTAGCGGAGAATGAGCAGTTCTTC. It codes for CASSYRGLAENEQFF.

The CDR3 sequence: CASSLAGGNTEAFF. The DNA for the CDR3 is TGTGCCAGCAGCTTGGCTGGGGGGAACACTGAAGCTTTCTTT. This rearrangement joins TRBV5-4 to TRBJ1-1; possible D gene TRBD1, 5 bases. The length of the CDR3 is 14 residues. Trimming cost V 0 bases and J 1 base, with 7 bases left between them. Germline V gives CDR1 SGHNT, CDR2 YYREEE (reference sequence).

This CDR3 reads CASKTVGGPYEQYF. The CDR3 DNA sequence: TGTGCCAGCAAGACAGTGGGCGGTCCCTACGAGCAGTACTTC. This chain joins TRBV5-6 and TRBJ2-7, with D possibly matching TRBD1 (5 bases). V lost 6 bases to trimming and J lost 2 bases, with 15 bases between them. Per germline, CDR1 SGHDT and CDR2 YYEEEE. The CDR3 length is 14 residues.

The chain is built from TRBV4-1 and TRBJ2-1, with a weak D call TRBD2 (6 bases). Germline loops: CDR1 MGHRA, CDR2 YSYEKL. CDR3 length: 18 residues. V shed 0 bases and J shed 2 bases, with 17 bases lying between them. In DNA, the CDR3 is TGCGCCAGCAGCCAAGATAGCCGGGGGTGGGGCCCCTACAATGAGCAGTTCTTC. This sequence encodes CASSQDSRGWGPYNEQFF.